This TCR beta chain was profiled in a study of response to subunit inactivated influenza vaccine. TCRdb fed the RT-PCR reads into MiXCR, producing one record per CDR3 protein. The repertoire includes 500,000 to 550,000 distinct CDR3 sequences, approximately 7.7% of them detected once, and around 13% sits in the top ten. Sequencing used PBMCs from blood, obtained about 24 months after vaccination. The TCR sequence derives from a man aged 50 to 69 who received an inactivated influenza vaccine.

This CDR3 is CASSRAGFYGYTF. DNA for the CDR3: TGTGCCAGCAGCCGAGCTGGATTCTATGGCTACACCTTC. The chain is built from TRBV7-2 and TRBJ1-2; no firm D call. The CDR3 spans 13 residues. From germline, CDR1 is SGHTA and CDR2 FQGNSA. V was clipped by 5 bases and J by 4 bases, with 11 bases between them. The full variable domain, completed using reference TRBV7-2 and TRBJ1-2, is GAGVSQSPSNKVTEKGKDVELRCDPISGHTALYWYRQSLGQGLEFLIYFQGNSAPDKSGLPSDRFSAERTGGSVSTLTIQRTQQEDSAVYLCASSRAGFYGYTFGSGTRLTVV.